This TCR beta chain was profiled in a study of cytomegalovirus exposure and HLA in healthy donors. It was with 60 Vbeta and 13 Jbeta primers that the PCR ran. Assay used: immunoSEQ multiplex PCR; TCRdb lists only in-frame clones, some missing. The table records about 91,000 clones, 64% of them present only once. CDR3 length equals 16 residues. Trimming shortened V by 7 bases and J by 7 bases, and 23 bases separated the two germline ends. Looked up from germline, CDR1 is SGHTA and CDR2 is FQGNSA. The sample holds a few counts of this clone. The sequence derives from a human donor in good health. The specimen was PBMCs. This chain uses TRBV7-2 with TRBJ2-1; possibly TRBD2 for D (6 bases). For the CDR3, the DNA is TGTGCCAGCACCAGAAGGGCGGGGCCCACTGGGAATGAGCAGTTCTTC. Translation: CASTRRAGPTGNEQFF.